Each of the 13 T cell receptor beta chains below was sequenced from the same sample in a study of early stage breast cancer tumors. Clones were read by immunoSEQ multiplex PCR, and TCRdb kept only the in-frame ones, dropping some. The sample shows 45,000 to 60,000 clones, about 93% of them seen only once. Sequenced input: blood. The receptor source for this set is a person aged 70 to 85 with breast cancer.

This clone turned up a few times. V usage is TRBV7-8 and J usage is TRBJ1-2, with 7 bases that match TRBD1. In germline, CDR1 is SGHVS, CDR2 FQNEAQ. The junction had 0 bases not matched to a gene; V was cut back by 1 base and J by 4 bases. CDR3 length: 13 amino acids. Written as DNA, the CDR3 is TGTGCCAGCAGCTTAGGACAGGGCTATGGCTACACCTTC. It codes for CASSLGQGYGYTF.

V and J are TRBV18 and TRBJ2-1; 13 bases align to TRBD2. V was pared by 2 bases and J by 10 bases, with 5 bases of the junction left unmatched. The CDR3 loop spans 15 amino acids. Germline-derived CDR1 and CDR2 are KGHSH and LQKENI. CDR3: CASSPGTSGTIEQFF. The CDR3 region has the DNA TGTGCCAGCTCACCAGGGACTAGCGGGACGATCGAGCAGTTCTTC. The full variable domain, completed using reference TRBV18 and TRBJ2-1, is NAGVMQNPRHLVRRRGQEARLRCSPMKGHSHVYWYRQLPEEGLKFMVYLQKENIIDESGMPKERFSAEFPKEGPSILRIQQVVRGDSAAYFCASSPGTSGTIEQFFGPGTRLTVL.

The gene calls are TRBV7-9 and TRBJ1-6; D is unclear. This CDR3 region has 17 residues. Trimming pared 1 base from V and 0 bases from J, leaving 10 bases between. CDR1 is SEHNR and CDR2 is FQNEAQ in the germline V gene (reference sequence). The CDR3: CASSLGGLSSYNSPLHF. The CDR3, as DNA: TGTGCCAGCAGCTTAGGAGGGTTAAGCTCCTATAATTCACCCCTCCACTTT. The entire variable domain, with the rest obtained from reference TRBV7-9 and TRBJ1-6, is as follows: DTGVSQNPRHKITKRGQNVTFRCDPISEHNRLYWYRQTLGQGPEFLTYFQNEAQLEKSRLLSDRFSAERPKGSFSTLEIQRTEQGDSAMYLCASSLGGLSSYNSPLHFGNGTRLTVT.

For the CDR3, the DNA is TGTGCCAGCAGCCCCCAAGGGACAGCTAATTCACCCCTCCACTTT. Amino acid sequence: CASSPQGTANSPLHF. The J gene is TRBJ1-6, the V gene TRBV7-9; 7 bases fit TRBD1. The CDR3 is 15 residues long. The germline CDR1 and CDR2 sequences are SEHNR and FQNEAQ (reference sequence). V shed 5 bases and J 6 bases; nucleotides not matched to a gene: 7.

This chain uses TRBV4-1 with TRBJ1-6; no definite D call. Germline V gene lookup returns CDR1 MGHRA and CDR2 YSYEKL. The CDR3 totals 15 residues. The V end was cut by 4 bases, the J end by 6 bases, with 13 bases between. CDR3: CASSPNSEPNSPLHF. The DNA for the CDR3 is TGCGCCAGCAGCCCGAACAGTGAGCCTAATTCACCCCTCCACTTT.

The V and J genes are TRBV7-8 and TRBJ2-3; the match to TRBD2 covers 9 bases. Germline loops: CDR1 SGHVS, CDR2 FQNEAQ. V shed 5 bases and J 4 bases; nucleotides not matched to a gene: 10. This CDR3 spans 16 amino acids. DNA for the CDR3: TGTGCCAGCAGCCCAAAACCCGGGACTAGCCCAGATACGCAGTATTTT. Its protein is CASSPKPGTSPDTQYF.

The J gene is TRBJ2-3, the V gene TRBV2; 10 nucleotides agree with TRBD2. V was clipped by 8 bases and J by 0 bases; unmatched bases: 8. The CDR3 covers 16 residues. CDR1 is SNHLY, CDR2 FYNNEI, per germline. CDR3 in amino acids: CASGLAGGASTDTQYF. CDR3 nucleotides: TGTGCCAGCGGATTAGCGGGAGGAGCTAGCACAGATACGCAGTATTTT.

This clone was found a few times. The CDR3 region has the DNA TGCGCCAGCAGCTTGGGGCAGGGTGATGGCTACACCTTC. Amino acid sequence: CASSLGQGDGYTF. V usage is TRBV5-1 and J usage is TRBJ1-2; a possible D gene is TRBD1 (5 bases). Germline V gene data show CDR1 as SGHRS and CDR2 as YFSETQ. V shed 0 bases and J shed 6 bases, with 9 bases lying between them. The CDR3 extends over 13 amino acids.

The rearrangement uses TRBV6-6 and TRBJ2-1, with 11 bases identical to TRBD1. This CDR3 comprises 13 residues. The J segment lost 16 bases and the V segment lost 4 bases, leaving 9 bases of the junction unmatched. The V gene's germline CDR1 is MNHNY and CDR2 SVGAGI (reference sequence). CDR3 DNA: TGTGCCAGCAGTTCCGGACAGGGGGCGGTGGGTTTCTTC. The encoded protein is CASSSGQGAVGFF.

The count of this clone is one. This sequence joins TRBV7-9 and TRBJ1-4; no reliable D call. Per the germline V gene, CDR1 is SEHNR and CDR2 is FQNEAQ (reference sequence). The CDR3 is 16 amino acids. Trimming removed 3 bases at V and 2 bases at J, with 13 bases between. CDR3 in DNA: TGTGCCAGCAGCTTCTACCAGGCGGGGACTAATGAAAAACTGTTTTTT. It specifies CASSFYQAGTNEKLFF.

This chain links TRBV6-4 with TRBJ1-2; 7 positions match TRBD1. V gave up 6 bases and J gave up 4 bases; unmatched junction bases: 11. Germline V gene lookup returns CDR1 MRHNA and CDR2 SNTAGT. The CDR3 consists of 15 residues. The CDR3 protein is CASRDHHDRAYGYTF. The CDR3 DNA reads TGTGCCAGCAGGGACCATCATGACAGGGCCTATGGCTACACCTTC.

The rearrangement uses TRBV9 and TRBJ1-5, with TRBD1 matching 7 bases. Germline trimming cut 3 bases from V and 5 bases from J; bases unmatched to any gene: 8. This CDR3 is built from 15 residues. Germline V gene sequence: CDR1 SGDLS, CDR2 YYNGEE. The CDR3, as DNA: TGTGCCAGCAGCGCCGAGGGGGCCGCCTATCAGCCCCAGCATTTT. Residues: CASSAEGAAYQPQHF.

The chain links TRBV28 to TRBJ2-6; 7 bases match TRBD2. This CDR3 has 16 residues. Germline CDR1 is MDHEN and CDR2 is SYDVKM. Losses at the gene ends were 3 bases for V and 4 bases for J; bases not matched to a gene: 6. DNA for the CDR3: TGTGCCAGCAGTTTCGGGGGGATCGCCGGGGCCAACGTCCTGACTTTC. Protein sequence: CASSFGGIAGANVLTF.